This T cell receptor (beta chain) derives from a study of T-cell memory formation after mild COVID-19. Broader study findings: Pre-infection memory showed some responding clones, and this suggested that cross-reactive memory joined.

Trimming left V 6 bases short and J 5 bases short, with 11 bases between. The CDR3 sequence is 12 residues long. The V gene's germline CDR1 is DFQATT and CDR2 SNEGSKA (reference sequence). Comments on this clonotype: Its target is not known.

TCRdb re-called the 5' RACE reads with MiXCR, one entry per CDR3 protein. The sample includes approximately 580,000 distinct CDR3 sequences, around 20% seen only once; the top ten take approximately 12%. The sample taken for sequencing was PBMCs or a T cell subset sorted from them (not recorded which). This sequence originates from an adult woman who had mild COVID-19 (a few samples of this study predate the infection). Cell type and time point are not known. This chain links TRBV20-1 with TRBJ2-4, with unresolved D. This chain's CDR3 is CSAGPQENIQYF. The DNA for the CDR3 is TGCAGTGCCGGCCCCCAAGAAAACATTCAGTACTTC.